A selection of T cell receptor beta chains follows, all from one sample in a study of blood T cell repertoires in COVID-19. TCRdb's copy holds only in-frame clones and misses some; the assay was immunoSEQ multiplex PCR. The data contain about 140,000 clones, 70% to 90% of them singletons. The sequenced sample was peripheral blood. The receptors here all came from an older man with acute or convalescent COVID-19. Both conserved end residues are part of each CDR3. A D gene is named only where the DNA matches it firmly. Clone size, where shown, is once, few, many, or a class for clones that have expanded.

d_call,clone_size,j_call,v_call,cdr3_nt,cdr3_aa
NA,NA,TRBJ2-3,TRBV5-1,TGCGCCAGCAGCTTGGTGGGGGGGGCCCCAGATACGCAGTATTTT,CASSLVGGAPDTQYF
NA,NA,TRBJ2-3,TRBV2,TGTGCCAGCAGAAGACGGGGCACAGATACGCAGTATTTT,CASRRRGTDTQYF
TRBD1,NA,TRBJ2-7,TRBV19,TGTGCCAGTAGCCACGGGACAGACCCGTACGAGCAGTACTTC,CASSHGTDPYEQYF
NA,NA,TRBJ1-6,TRBV24-1,TGTGCCACCCTCCCGGACGGACTTGATAATTCACCCCTCCACTTT,CATLPDGLDNSPLHF
TRBD1,NA,TRBJ1-2,TRBV5-1,TGCGCCAGCAGCTCCGGGACAGATTATGGCTACACCTTC,CASSSGTDYGYTF
TRBD1,NA,TRBJ1-1,TRBV5-6,TGTGCCAGCAGCTGGCAGGACAGGTTGAACACTGAAGCTTTCTTT,CASSWQDRLNTEAFF
TRBD2,NA,TRBJ2-7,TRBV7-3,TGTGCCAGCAGCAGGGGACTAGCGGCAACCTACGAGCAGTACTTC,CASSRGLAATYEQYF
TRBD2,NA,TRBJ2-1,TRBV4-1,TGCGCCAGCAGCCAAGTGGCGGACGGGGGGTGGGATGAGCAGTTCTTC,CASSQVADGGWDEQFF
NA,NA,TRBJ2-3,TRBV10-3,TGTGCCATCAGTGGCTCCCAGATGGCAGATACGCAGTATTTT,CAISGSQMADTQYF
TRBD2,NA,TRBJ2-5,TRBV2,TGTGCCAGCAGTGAAGTTAGCGGGGAGCTCCAAGAGACCCAGTACTTC,CASSEVSGELQETQYF
NA,NA,TRBJ1-4,TRBV5-1,TGCGCCAGCAGCTATTATAGCGGATCCGAACTGTTTTTT,CASSYYSGSELFF
NA,NA,TRBJ2-3,TRBV30,TGTGCCCGGGGGACCGGGACAGTCACAGATACGCAGTATTTT,CARGTGTVTDTQYF
NA,NA,TRBJ1-2,TRBV7-2,TGTGCCAGCAGCTTAGGTACAGGTTTAGGCGGCTACACCTTC,CASSLGTGLGGYTF
TRBD2,NA,TRBJ2-3,TRBV9,TGTGCCAGCAGCGCGCTAGCGGGGGTCAGCACAGATACGCAGTATTTT,CASSALAGVSTDTQYF
NA,NA,TRBJ1-1,TRBV5-1,TGCGCCAGCAGCCCTGGCCGGAGAACGAACACTGAAGCTTTCTTT,CASSPGRRTNTEAFF
TRBD1,NA,TRBJ2-1,TRBV19,TGTGCCAGTACCTGGACAGGGGGCCCCCGACCACGCGGTAATGAGCAGTTCTTC,CASTWTGGPRPRGNEQFF
TRBD1,NA,TRBJ1-1,TRBV5-1,TGCGCCAGCAGCTTGGGACAGGGGCCCTACACTGAAGCTTTCTTT,CASSLGQGPYTEAFF
NA,NA,TRBJ2-1,TRBV5-1,TGCGCCAGCAGCCCTCCCCTAGGAGCCAACCCCTCCTACAATGAGCAGTTCTTC,CASSPPLGANPSYNEQFF
TRBD1,NA,TRBJ2-5,TRBV5-1,TGCGCCAGCAGCTGGGGGACAGCTCAAGAGACCCAGTACTTC,CASSWGTAQETQYF
NA,NA,TRBJ2-3,TRBV12-5,TGTGCTAGTGCCTCCGGGGTGAGCGATAGCACAGATACGCAGTATTTT,CASASGVSDSTDTQYF
TRBD2,NA,TRBJ2-5,TRBV11-2,TGTGCCAGCACCCGGACTAGCGGGAGGGCTGAGACCCAGTACTTC,CASTRTSGRAETQYF
TRBD1,NA,TRBJ1-1,TRBV5-4,TGTGCCAGCAGCTTCCAGGGGGTCCAAACTGAAGCTTTCTTT,CASSFQGVQTEAFF
NA,NA,TRBJ1-5,TRBV28,TGTGCCAGCAGTTTATCCCGGGGGTGGAGCAATCAGCCCCAGCATTTT,CASSLSRGWSNQPQHF
TRBD1,NA,TRBJ1-6,TRBV18,TGTGCCAGCTCCCCAGGGGGCAACGATTCACCCCTCCACTTT,CASSPGGNDSPLHF
NA,NA,TRBJ1-3,TRBV7-6,TGTGCCAGCAGCTTAGGTAGCTCTGGAAACACCATATATTTT,CASSLGSSGNTIYF
TRBD1,NA,TRBJ1-2,TRBV6-5,TGTGCCAGCAGATTCGACAGGGGTGGTGGCTACACCTTC,CASRFDRGGGYTF
NA,NA,TRBJ1-3,TRBV28,TGTGCCAGCCGCCAGGCCAGCTCTGGAAACACCATATATTTT,CASRQASSGNTIYF
NA,NA,TRBJ1-1,TRBV25-1,TGTGCCAGCAGTCAGGGAATGAACACTGAAGCTTTCTTT,CASSQGMNTEAFF
TRBD2,NA,TRBJ2-7,TRBV27,TGTGCCAGCAGTTCCCAATGGGGGGGGGACTACGAGCAGTACTTC,CASSSQWGGDYEQYF
NA,NA,TRBJ1-3,TRBV6-1,TGTGCCAGCAGTGCCTCAAGAGGGCAGGTTAGCTCTGGAAACACCATATATTTT,CASSASRGQVSSGNTIYF
NA,NA,TRBJ2-3,TRBV7-9,TGTGCCAGCAGCCTTAGTAGTCAAGCAGATACGCAGTATTTT,CASSLSSQADTQYF
TRBD1,NA,TRBJ2-2,TRBV28,TGTGCCAGCAGCAGGACAGGGCGGGGCACCGGGGAGCTGTTTTTT,CASSRTGRGTGELFF
NA,NA,TRBJ1-1,TRBV5-1,TGCGCCAGCAGCTTGAGCGGGGGGAAGATGAACACTGAAGCTTTCTTT,CASSLSGGKMNTEAFF
NA,NA,TRBJ1-5,TRBV12-3/TRBV12-4,TGTGCCAGCAAGGACACGGTCTCTGGGCCCCAGCATTTT,CASKDTVSGPQHF
TRBD1,NA,TRBJ1-2,TRBV27,TGTGCCAGCAGCTCTTGGACAGGATCGGATAACTATGGCTACACCTTC,CASSSWTGSDNYGYTF
TRBD1,NA,TRBJ2-3,TRBV6-1,TGTGCCAGCAGTGAGGGAGGACAGGGGTACCCAGATACGCAGTATTTT,CASSEGGQGYPDTQYF
NA,NA,TRBJ1-3,TRBV7-9,TGTGCCAGCAGCTCCATCCCACTAGCCGGAAACACCATATATTTT,CASSSIPLAGNTIYF
NA,NA,TRBJ2-7,TRBV9,TGTGCCAGCAGCGTCTCCTCCTTTGCGTACGAGCAGTACTTC,CASSVSSFAYEQYF
TRBD1,NA,TRBJ2-1,TRBV19,TGTGCCAGCGGACAGGTATCGTACAATGAGCAGTTCTTC,CASGQVSYNEQFF
NA,many,TRBJ2-1,TRBV3-1/TRBV3-2,TGTGCCAGCAGCCAAGGGCTACGGGTCAATGAGCAGTTCTTC,CASSQGLRVNEQFF
TRBD2,NA,TRBJ2-1,TRBV11-1,TGTGCCAGCAGTTCCAGCGGGGGCCCTTACAATGAGCAGTTCTTC,CASSSSGGPYNEQFF
NA,NA,TRBJ2-7,TRBV6-5,TGTGCCAGCGCGGGAGGGACAGGAACTACCTACGAGCAGTACTTC,CASAGGTGTTYEQYF
TRBD2,NA,TRBJ2-3,TRBV10-2,TGCGCCAGCAGGGGAACTAGCGGGGTAGGAGGCACAGATACGCAGTATTTT,CASRGTSGVGGTDTQYF
NA,NA,TRBJ1-4,TRBV6-5,TGTGCCAGCAGTCTACCTTCATCCCGGCTGTTTTTT,CASSLPSSRLFF
TRBD1,once,TRBJ2-7,TRBV3-1/TRBV3-2,TGTGCCAGCAGGAACAGGGGATCTCATTCCTACGAGCAGTACTTC,CASRNRGSHSYEQYF
TRBD1,NA,TRBJ1-1,TRBV9,TGTGCCAGCAGCGCCACGACAGGGGGCGGTGAAGCTTTCTTT,CASSATTGGGEAFF
TRBD1,NA,TRBJ2-7,TRBV4-2,TGTGCCAGCAGCCTGCAGGGGGCCTACGAGCAGTACTTC,CASSLQGAYEQYF
NA,NA,TRBJ2-7,TRBV27,TGTGCCAGCAGTTTTCGGCCAGGGGACGAGCAGTACTTC,CASSFRPGDEQYF
TRBD2,NA,TRBJ2-5,TRBV3-1/TRBV3-2,TGTGCCAGCAGCCATTGGACTAGCGGGAGAAATTTCGGAGAGACCCAGTACTTC,CASSHWTSGRNFGETQYF
NA,once,TRBJ1-3,TRBV4-1,TGCGCCAGCGGCAAGACAGACAGCTCTGGAAACACCATATATTTT,CASGKTDSSGNTIYF
NA,NA,TRBJ2-3,TRBV9,TGTGCCAGCAGCGTACAGGCCACAGATACGCAGTATTTT,CASSVQATDTQYF
NA,NA,TRBJ2-5,TRBV29-1,TGCAGCACCCGGGAGCGGGTTCGGGAGACCCAGTACTTC,CSTRERVRETQYF
TRBD1,NA,TRBJ2-3,TRBV24-1,TGTGCCACCAGTGATCCGGGACAGGGCACAGATACGCAGTATTTT,CATSDPGQGTDTQYF
TRBD2,NA,TRBJ2-3,TRBV6-5,TGTGCCAGCAGTTACTGGGGACTAGCAACAGATACGCAGTATTTT,CASSYWGLATDTQYF